Below are 10 T cell receptor beta chains sequenced from a single sample in a study of blood T cell repertoires in COVID-19. Using immunoSEQ multiplex PCR, the repertoire was profiled, and TCRdb retains in-frame clones only, with some absent. The sample has 200,000 to 300,000 clones, around 85% seen once. The sample was peripheral blood. The receptors shown here come from a woman older than 75 with acute or convalescent COVID-19.

The chain carries TRBV6-5 and TRBJ2-2, with D tentatively TRBD2 (6 bases). Per germline, CDR1 MNHEY and CDR2 SVGAGI. This CDR3 contains 13 residues. V gave up 6 bases and J gave up 4 bases, with 9 bases separating them. This chain's CDR3 is CASSAGSTGELFF. As DNA, the CDR3 is TGTGCCAGCAGCGCGGGGAGCACCGGGGAGCTGTTTTTT.

This sequence joins TRBV5-6 and TRBJ2-4; D may be TRBD1 (6 bases). Germline V lookup: CDR1 SGHDT, CDR2 YYEEEE. This CDR3 contains 14 residues. The ends were cut back, 4 bases at V and 5 bases at J, with 13 bases in the middle. The CDR3 sequence: CASSPTGYQNIQYF. DNA for the CDR3: TGTGCCAGCAGCCCGACAGGTTACCAAAACATTCAGTACTTC.

Only one count was recorded for this clone. This chain uses TRBV14 with TRBJ2-1, with D unclear. CDR1 SGHDN and CDR2 FVKESK come from the germline V gene. The CDR3 is 15 amino acids. Trimming pared 1 base from V and 3 bases from J, leaving 10 bases between. The CDR3 here is CASSQGPPGYNEQFF. CDR3 coding DNA: TGTGCCAGCAGCCAAGGCCCCCCCGGCTACAATGAGCAGTTCTTC.

The rearrangement joins TRBV15 to TRBJ2-7; 10 bases line up with TRBD1. Germline trimming cut 7 bases from V and 3 bases from J; bases unmatched to any gene: 9. Germline V gives CDR1 LNHNV, CDR2 YYDKDF (reference sequence). This CDR3 is built from 15 residues. CDR3 nucleotide sequence: TGTGCCACCATTCGCCGGGACAGGGGCGACTACGAGCAGTACTTC. This translates into CATIRRDRGDYEQYF.

The chain couples TRBV25-1 to TRBJ1-1; D is possibly TRBD1 (6 bases). Between the trimmed V and J ends, which lost 4 bases and 1 base, there was a span of 13 bases. The CDR3 is 15 residues long. Germline V gives CDR1 MGHDK, CDR2 SYGVNS. In nucleotides, the CDR3 is TGTGCCAGCAGTGGTTACAGGGTCAGGAACACTGAAGCTTTCTTT. Its protein product is CASSGYRVRNTEAFF.

This clone was observed a single time. The rearrangement uses TRBV29-1 and TRBJ2-2, with D perhaps matching TRBD2 (7 bases). V was cut by 4 bases and J by 9 bases, with 21 bases left in between. The CDR3 is made up of 15 amino acids. The V gene's germline CDR1 is SQVTM and CDR2 ANQGSEA. The CDR3 region is CSVGGALGGLRELFF. CDR3 DNA sequence: TGCAGCGTTGGTGGGGCTCTGGGGGGGCTCAGGGAGCTGTTTTTT.

J is TRBJ1-1 and V is TRBV10-3; D gene uncertain. With 0 bases removed from V and 0 bases from J, the gap between germline ends came to 8 bases. The germline gives CDR1 ENHRY, CDR2 SYGVKD. This CDR3 has 15 residues. The CDR3 reads CAISESQTVNTEAFF. CDR3 nucleotides: TGTGCCATCAGTGAGTCTCAGACTGTGAACACTGAAGCTTTCTTT.

The J gene is TRBJ1-4, the V gene TRBV5-1, with D uncertain. This CDR3 contains 13 residues. Trimming removed 2 bases at V and 2 bases at J, with 4 bases between. CDR1 is SGHRS and CDR2 is YFSETQ in the germline V gene. CDR3 nucleotides: TGCGCCAGCAGCTTTGAGACTAATGAAAAACTGTTTTTT. Its protein is CASSFETNEKLFF.

This clone appeared a single time. The rearrangement uses TRBV19 and TRBJ2-2; 11 nucleotides match TRBD2. From germline, CDR1 is LNHDA and CDR2 SQIVND (reference sequence). This CDR3 is built from 17 residues. V shed 1 base and J 4 bases; nucleotides not matched to a gene: 5. CDR3 in DNA: TGTGCCAGTAGTATAGGACTAGCGGGGACAGGCACCGGGGAGCTGTTTTTT. Translated: CASSIGLAGTGTGELFF.

The V gene is TRBV7-2, the J gene TRBJ2-5; 10 bases agree with TRBD1. V lost 5 bases, J lost 5 bases, and 5 bases stayed unmatched. The CDR3 consists of 14 residues. CDR1 and CDR2 (germline): SGHTA, FQGNSA. The CDR3 here is CASSRDRGAETQYF. The CDR3 DNA is TGTGCCAGCAGCCGGGACAGGGGCGCGGAGACCCAGTACTTC.